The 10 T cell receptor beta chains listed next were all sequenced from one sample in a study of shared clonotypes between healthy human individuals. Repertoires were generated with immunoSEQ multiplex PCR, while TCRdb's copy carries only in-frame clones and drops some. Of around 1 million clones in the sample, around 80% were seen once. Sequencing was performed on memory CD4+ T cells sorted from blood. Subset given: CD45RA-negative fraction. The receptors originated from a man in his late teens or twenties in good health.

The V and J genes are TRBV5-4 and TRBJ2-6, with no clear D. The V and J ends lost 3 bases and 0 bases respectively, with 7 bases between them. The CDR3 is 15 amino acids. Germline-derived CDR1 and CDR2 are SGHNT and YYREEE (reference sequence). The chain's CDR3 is CASSYGSSGANVLTF. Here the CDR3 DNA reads TGTGCCAGCAGCTACGGAAGCTCTGGGGCCAACGTCCTGACTTTC.

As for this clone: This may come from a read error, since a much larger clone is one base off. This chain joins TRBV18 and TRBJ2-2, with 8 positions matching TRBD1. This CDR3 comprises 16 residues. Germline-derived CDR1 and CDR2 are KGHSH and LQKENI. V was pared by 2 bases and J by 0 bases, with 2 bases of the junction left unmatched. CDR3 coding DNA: TGTGCCAGCTCACCAACGGACAGGGCGAACACCGGGGAGCTGTTTTTT. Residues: CASSPTDRANTGELFF.

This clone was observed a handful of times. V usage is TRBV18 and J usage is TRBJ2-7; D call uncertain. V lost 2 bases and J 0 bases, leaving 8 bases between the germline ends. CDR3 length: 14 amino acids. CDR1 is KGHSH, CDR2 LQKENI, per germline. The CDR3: CASSPMQDSYEQYF. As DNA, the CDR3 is TGTGCCAGCTCACCAATGCAGGACTCCTACGAGCAGTACTTC.

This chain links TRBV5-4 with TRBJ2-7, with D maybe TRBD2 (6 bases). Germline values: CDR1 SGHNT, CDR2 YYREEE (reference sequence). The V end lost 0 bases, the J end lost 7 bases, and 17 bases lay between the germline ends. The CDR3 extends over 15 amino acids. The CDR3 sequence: CASSLDPGLAGEQYF. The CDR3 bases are TGTGCCAGCAGCTTGGATCCCGGCCTCGCGGGGGAGCAGTACTTC.

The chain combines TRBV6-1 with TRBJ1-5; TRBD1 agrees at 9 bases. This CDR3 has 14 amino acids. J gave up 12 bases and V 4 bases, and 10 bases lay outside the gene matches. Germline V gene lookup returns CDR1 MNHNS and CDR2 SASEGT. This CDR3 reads CASSGDREGRHQHF. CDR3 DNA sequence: TGTGCCAGCAGTGGGGACAGGGAGGGACGGCACCAGCATTTT.

CDR3 in amino acids: CASSSASGRVETQYF. The CDR3 DNA is TGTGCCAGCAGCTCAGCTAGCGGGAGGGTAGAGACCCAGTACTTC. The chain uses TRBV5-6 and TRBJ2-5; TRBD2 agrees at 12 bases. Trimming removed 3 bases from V and 4 bases from J; junction bases left unmatched: 4. Germline V gene lookup returns CDR1 SGHDT and CDR2 YYEEEE. CDR3 length equals 15 residues.

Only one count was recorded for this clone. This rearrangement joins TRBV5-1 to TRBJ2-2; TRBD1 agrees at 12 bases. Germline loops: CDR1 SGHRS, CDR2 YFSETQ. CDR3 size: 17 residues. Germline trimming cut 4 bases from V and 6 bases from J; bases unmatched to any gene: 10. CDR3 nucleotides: TGCGCCAGCAGCCCCAGCGGGGACAGGGGGCGGTCCGGGGAGCTGTTTTTT. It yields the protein CASSPSGDRGRSGELFF.

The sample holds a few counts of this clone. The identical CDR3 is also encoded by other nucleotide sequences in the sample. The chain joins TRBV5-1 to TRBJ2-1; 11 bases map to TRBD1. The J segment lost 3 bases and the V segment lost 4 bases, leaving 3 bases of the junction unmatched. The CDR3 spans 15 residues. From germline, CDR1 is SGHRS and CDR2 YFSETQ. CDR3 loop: CASSLGTGGYNEQFF. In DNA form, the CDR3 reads TGCGCCAGCAGCCTGGGGACAGGGGGCTACAATGAGCAGTTCTTC.

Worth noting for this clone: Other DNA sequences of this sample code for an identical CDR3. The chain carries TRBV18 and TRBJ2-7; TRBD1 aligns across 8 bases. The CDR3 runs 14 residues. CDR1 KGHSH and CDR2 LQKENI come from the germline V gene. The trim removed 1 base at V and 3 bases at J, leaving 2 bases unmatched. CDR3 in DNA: TGTGCCAGCTCACCACAAGGACAGGGCTACGAGCAGTACTTC. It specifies CASSPQGQGYEQYF.

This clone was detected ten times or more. The CDR3 sequence: CASRSGSSYEQYF. CDR3 DNA: TGTGCCAGCAGGAGCGGGAGCTCCTACGAGCAGTACTTC. The chain is built from TRBV28 and TRBJ2-7; 8 nucleotides agree with TRBD2. V lost 6 bases to trimming and J lost 0 bases; unmatched junction nucleotides: 1. Per the germline V gene, CDR1 is MDHEN and CDR2 is SYDVKM. This CDR3 has 13 amino acids.